This note documents a single T cell receptor beta chain sequence. These data originate in a study of blood T cell repertoires in COVID-19. Sequencing was performed with immunoSEQ multiplex PCR; in TCRdb, only in-frame clones are kept and a portion is missing. The sample lists 350,000 to 500,000 clones, roughly 90% seen once, with 1.4% in the top ten. This CDR3 is 15 amino acids long. V lost 5 bases and J 7 bases, leaving 18 bases between the germline ends. In germline, CDR1 is LNHNV, CDR2 YYDKDF (reference sequence). The sample comprised PBMCs or T cells enriched from blood (not recorded which). This chain uses TRBV15 with TRBJ2-1; D is perhaps TRBD2 (6 bases). The sequence derives from a woman aged 18-35 years who had been exposed to COVID-19. CDR3 DNA: TGTGCCACCAGCCCCCAACCAGAGCGGGTTAATGAGCAGTTCTTC. This codes for CATSPQPERVNEQFF.